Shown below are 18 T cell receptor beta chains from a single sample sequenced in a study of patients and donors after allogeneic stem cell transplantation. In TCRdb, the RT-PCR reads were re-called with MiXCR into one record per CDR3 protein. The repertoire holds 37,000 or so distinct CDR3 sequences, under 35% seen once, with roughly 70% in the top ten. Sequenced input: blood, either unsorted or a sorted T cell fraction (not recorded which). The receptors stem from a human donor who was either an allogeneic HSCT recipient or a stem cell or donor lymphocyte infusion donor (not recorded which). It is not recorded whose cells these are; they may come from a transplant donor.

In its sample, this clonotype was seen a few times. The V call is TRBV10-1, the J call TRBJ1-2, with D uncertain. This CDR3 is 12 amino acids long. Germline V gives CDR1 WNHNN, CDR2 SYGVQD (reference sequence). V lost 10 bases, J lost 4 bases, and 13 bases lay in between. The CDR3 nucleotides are TGCGCCACCTGGACGGCCGGCTATGGCTACACCTTC. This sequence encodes CATWTAGYGYTF.

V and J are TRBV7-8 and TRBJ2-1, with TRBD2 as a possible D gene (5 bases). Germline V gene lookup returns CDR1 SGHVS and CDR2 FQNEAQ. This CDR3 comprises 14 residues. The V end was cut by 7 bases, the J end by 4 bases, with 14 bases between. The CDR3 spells CASTWESHYNEQFF. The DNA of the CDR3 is TGTGCCAGCACCTGGGAGAGCCATTACAATGAGCAGTTCTTC.

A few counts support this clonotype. This CDR3 is CASTSLGYEQYF. The CDR3 DNA is TGTGCCAGCACCTCTTTGGGGTACGAGCAGTACTTC. The chain uses TRBV28 and TRBJ2-7; D is undetermined. This CDR3 contains 12 residues. Germline CDR1 reads MDHEN; CDR2 reads SYDVKM. The ends were cut back, 7 bases at V and 4 bases at J, with 11 bases in the middle.

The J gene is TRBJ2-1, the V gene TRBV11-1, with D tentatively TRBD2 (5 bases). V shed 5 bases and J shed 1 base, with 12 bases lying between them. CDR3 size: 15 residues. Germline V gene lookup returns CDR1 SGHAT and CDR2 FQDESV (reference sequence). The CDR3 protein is CASSAEGRSYNEQFF. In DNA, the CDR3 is TGTGCCAGCAGCGCCGAGGGCCGGTCCTACAATGAGCAGTTCTTC.

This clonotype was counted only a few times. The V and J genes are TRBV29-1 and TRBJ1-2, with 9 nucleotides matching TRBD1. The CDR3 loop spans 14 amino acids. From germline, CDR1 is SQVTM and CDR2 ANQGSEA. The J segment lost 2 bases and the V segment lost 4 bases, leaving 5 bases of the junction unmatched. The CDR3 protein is CSVGLGTGNYGYTF. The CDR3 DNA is TGCAGCGTTGGACTCGGGACAGGGAACTATGGCTACACCTTC. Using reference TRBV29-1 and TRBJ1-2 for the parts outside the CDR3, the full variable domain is SAVISQKPSRDICQRGTSLTIQCQVDSQVTMMFWYRQQPGQSLTLIATANQGSEATYESGFVIDKFPISRPNLTFSTLTVSNMSPEDSSIYLCSVGLGTGNYGYTFGSGTRLTVV.

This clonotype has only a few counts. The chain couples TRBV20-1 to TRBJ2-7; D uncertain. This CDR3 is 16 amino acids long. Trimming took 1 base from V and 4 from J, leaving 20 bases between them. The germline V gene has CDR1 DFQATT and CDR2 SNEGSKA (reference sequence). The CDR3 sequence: CSARVRVKGLQYEQYF. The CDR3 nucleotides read TGCAGTGCTAGAGTAAGGGTTAAGGGATTACAATACGAGCAGTACTTC.

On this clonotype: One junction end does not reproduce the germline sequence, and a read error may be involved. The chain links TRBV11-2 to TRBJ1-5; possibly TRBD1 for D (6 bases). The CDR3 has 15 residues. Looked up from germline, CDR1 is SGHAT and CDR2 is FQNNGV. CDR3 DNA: TGTGCCAGCAGCTTAGATCCCAGGGGCAACCAGCCCCAGCATTTT. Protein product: CASSLDPRGNQPQHF. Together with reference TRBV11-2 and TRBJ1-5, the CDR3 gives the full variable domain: EAGVAQSPRYKIIEKRQSVAFWCNPISGHATLYWYQQILGQGPKLLIQFQNNGVVDDSQLPKDRFSAERLKGVDSTLKIQPAKLEDSAVYLCASSLDPRGNQPQHFGDGTRLSIL.

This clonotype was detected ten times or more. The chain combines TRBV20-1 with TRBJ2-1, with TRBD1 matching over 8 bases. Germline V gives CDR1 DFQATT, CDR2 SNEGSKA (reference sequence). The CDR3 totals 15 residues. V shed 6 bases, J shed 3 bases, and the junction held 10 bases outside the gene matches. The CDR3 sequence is CSAHGQGSRYNEQFF. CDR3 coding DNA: TGCAGTGCCCACGGACAGGGATCGCGCTACAATGAGCAGTTCTTC.

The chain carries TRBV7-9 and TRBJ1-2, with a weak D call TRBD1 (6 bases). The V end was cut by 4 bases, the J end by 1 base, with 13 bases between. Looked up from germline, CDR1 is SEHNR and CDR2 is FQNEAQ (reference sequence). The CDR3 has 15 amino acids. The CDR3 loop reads CASSSRDIHNYGYTF. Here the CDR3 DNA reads TGTGCCAGCAGCTCCCGGGACATCCATAACTATGGCTACACCTTC.

Written as DNA, the CDR3 is TGTGCCAGCAGCTTACTCGGACAGTTCTATAATTCACCCCTCCACTTT. Its translation is CASSLLGQFYNSPLHF. The rearrangement uses TRBV7-3 and TRBJ1-6; D possibly corresponds to TRBD1 (6 bases). Germline V CDR1 and CDR2: SGHTA, FQGTGA. Trimming stripped 2 bases from V and 3 bases from J, with 11 bases between. The CDR3 totals 16 residues.

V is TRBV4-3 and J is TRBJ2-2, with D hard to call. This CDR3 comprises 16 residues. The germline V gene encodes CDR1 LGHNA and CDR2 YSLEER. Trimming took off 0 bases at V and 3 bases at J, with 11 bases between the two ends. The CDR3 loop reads CASSQDHVWDTGELFF. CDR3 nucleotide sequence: TGCGCCAGCAGCCAAGATCATGTCTGGGACACCGGGGAGCTGTTTTTT.

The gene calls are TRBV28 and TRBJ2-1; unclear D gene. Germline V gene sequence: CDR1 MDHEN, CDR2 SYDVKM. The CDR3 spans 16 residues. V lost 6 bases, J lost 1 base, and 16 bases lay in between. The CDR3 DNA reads TGTGCCAGCAGGCCCCGTAGTAGGGATTCCTACAATGAGCAGTTCTTC. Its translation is CASRPRSRDSYNEQFF.

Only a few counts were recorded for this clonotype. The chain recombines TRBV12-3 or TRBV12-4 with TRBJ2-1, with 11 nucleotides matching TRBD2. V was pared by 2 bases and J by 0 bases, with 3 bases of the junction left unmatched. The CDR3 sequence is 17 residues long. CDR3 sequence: CASSLPLAGGSYNEQFF. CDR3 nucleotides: TGTGCCAGCAGTTTACCCCTAGCGGGAGGCTCCTACAATGAGCAGTTCTTC.

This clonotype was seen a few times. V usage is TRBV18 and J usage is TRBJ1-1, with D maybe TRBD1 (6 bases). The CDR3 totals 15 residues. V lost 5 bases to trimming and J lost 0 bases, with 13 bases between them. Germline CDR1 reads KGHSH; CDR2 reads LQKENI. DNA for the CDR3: TGTGCCAGCTCAACGAGGACAGTCCTGAACACTGAAGCTTTCTTT. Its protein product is CASSTRTVLNTEAFF.

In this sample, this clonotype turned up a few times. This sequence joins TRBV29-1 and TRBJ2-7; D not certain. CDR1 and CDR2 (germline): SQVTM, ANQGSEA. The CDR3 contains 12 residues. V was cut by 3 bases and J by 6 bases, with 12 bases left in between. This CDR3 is CSVDWQSGEQYF. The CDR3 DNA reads TGCAGCGTTGATTGGCAGTCAGGCGAGCAGTACTTC.

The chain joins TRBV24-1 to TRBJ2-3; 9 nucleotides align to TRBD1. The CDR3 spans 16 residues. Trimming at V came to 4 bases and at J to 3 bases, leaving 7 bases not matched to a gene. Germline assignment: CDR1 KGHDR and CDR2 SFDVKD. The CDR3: CATSDPRQGGTDTQYF. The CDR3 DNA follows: TGTGCCACCAGTGACCCAAGACAGGGGGGGACAGATACGCAGTATTTT.

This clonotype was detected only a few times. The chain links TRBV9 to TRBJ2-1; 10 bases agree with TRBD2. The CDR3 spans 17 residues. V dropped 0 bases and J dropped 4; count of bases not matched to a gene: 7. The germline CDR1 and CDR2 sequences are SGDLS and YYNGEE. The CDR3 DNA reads TGTGCCAGCAGCGTAGCCGCGGGACTAGCGAAATACAATGAGCAGTTCTTC. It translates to CASSVAAGLAKYNEQFF.

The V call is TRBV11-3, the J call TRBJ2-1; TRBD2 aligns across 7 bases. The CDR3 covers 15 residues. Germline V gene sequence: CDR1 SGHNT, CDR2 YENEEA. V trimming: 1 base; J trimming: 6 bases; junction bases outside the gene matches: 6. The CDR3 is CASSLGLAEPNEQFF. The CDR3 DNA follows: TGTGCCAGCAGCTTAGGGCTAGCGGAGCCCAATGAGCAGTTCTTC.